The 16 T cell receptor beta chains given below trace back to one sample, sequenced in a study of T cell changes during pregnancy in multiple sclerosis. TCRdb's table, derived via immunoSEQ multiplex PCR, lists solely in-frame clones and lacks some. Counted here are under 20,000 clones, roughly 84% occurring once; the ten biggest clones make up approximately 9.1%. This material consisted of CD8+ T cells from peripheral blood mononuclear cells, taken after pregnancy. The receptor set was obtained from a female donor with multiple sclerosis, enrolled in a pregnancy study.

This chain connects TRBV4-1 to TRBJ2-1, with a possible D match to TRBD1 (5 bases). The CDR3 has 16 residues. Deletions cut 1 base from V and 4 bases from J, with 14 bases between. Germline V gives CDR1 MGHRA, CDR2 YSYEKL. In DNA, the CDR3 is TGCGCCAGCAGCCAAGTTGGGGTGGGGCTATACAATGAGCAGTTCTTC. Translation gives CASSQVGVGLYNEQFF.

The chain is built from TRBV18 and TRBJ2-7; TRBD2 aligns across 7 bases. This CDR3 comprises 13 residues. Germline lookup yields CDR1 KGHSH and CDR2 LQKENI. V was clipped by 6 bases and J by 2 bases; unmatched bases: 4. The CDR3 DNA is TGTGCCAGCTCCCCGGGAGGAACCTACGAGCAGTACTTC. It yields the protein CASSPGGTYEQYF.

This clone has only one observation. The chain combines TRBV5-1 with TRBJ1-3; 9 bases map to TRBD1. The CDR3 length is 15 residues. Looked up from germline, CDR1 is SGHRS and CDR2 is YFSETQ. Losses at the gene ends were 3 bases for V and 4 bases for J; bases not matched to a gene: 5. CDR3 residues: CASSYGQGPGNTIYF. The CDR3 DNA reads as TGCGCCAGCAGCTACGGACAGGGGCCAGGAAACACCATATATTTT.

The chain has TRBV6-1 and TRBJ1-2; D gene uncertain. Germline V gene data show CDR1 as MNHNS and CDR2 as SASEGT. The V end lost 6 bases, the J end lost 3 bases, and 8 bases lay between the germline ends. The CDR3 spans 12 residues. DNA for the CDR3: TGTGCCAGCAGCATCAGGTACTATGGCTACACCTTC. The encoded protein is CASSIRYYGYTF.

The chain recombines TRBV7-8 with TRBJ1-4; D gene uncertain. Trimming took off 5 bases at V and 8 bases at J, with 12 bases between the two ends. Germline CDR1 reads SGHVS; CDR2 reads FQNEAQ. The CDR3 length is 13 residues. The DNA of the CDR3 is TGTGCCAGCAGCCCCACTCCTCGAGAAAAACTGTTTTTT. Encoded protein: CASSPTPREKLFF.

The chain is built from TRBV15 and TRBJ1-2; D may be TRBD1 (6 bases). The germline gives CDR1 LNHNV, CDR2 YYDKDF (reference sequence). The CDR3 is 16 amino acids. V lost 5 bases to trimming and J lost 0 bases, with 16 bases between them. The CDR3 bases are TGTGCCACCAGCCCGGACAGCCTCACTACTAACTATGGCTACACCTTC. It encodes CATSPDSLTTNYGYTF.

V gene TRBV18 combines with J gene TRBJ2-1; D not resolved. The CDR3 length is 17 residues. Trimming took 3 bases from V and 6 from J, leaving 21 bases between them. Germline V lookup: CDR1 KGHSH, CDR2 LQKENI. The CDR3, as DNA: TGTGCCAGCTCACCCAGTCCAGGCACTGGTCCAATCAATGAGCAGTTCTTC. It is translated as CASSPSPGTGPINEQFF.

The chain links TRBV7-3 to TRBJ2-7; 7 nucleotides match TRBD2. This CDR3 contains 13 residues. Germline-derived CDR1 and CDR2 are SGHTA and FQGTGA. V shed 5 bases and J 6 bases; nucleotides not matched to a gene: 7. The CDR3 loop reads CASSRLGGGEQYF. Written as DNA, the CDR3 is TGTGCCAGCAGCCGTCTGGGGGGGGGCGAGCAGTACTTC.

The V call is TRBV11-3, the J call TRBJ2-1; 8 bases line up with TRBD2. CDR3 length: 17 amino acids. After removal of 1 base from V and 6 bases from J, the junction contained 11 bases not matched to a gene. Germline V gene sequence: CDR1 SGHNT, CDR2 YENEEA. CDR3 DNA sequence: TGTGCCAGCAGCTTAGGCGGAGGCGGGGGGACACTCAATGAGCAGTTCTTC. This sequence encodes CASSLGGGGGTLNEQFF.

The V call is TRBV11-2, the J call TRBJ2-4; TRBD1 is a possible D gene (6 bases). The germline V and J ends were trimmed by 5 bases and 5 bases, with 13 bases remaining between them. This CDR3 comprises 14 residues. Per germline, CDR1 SGHAT and CDR2 FQNNGV. CDR3 protein: CASSQNPGENIQYF. In DNA form, the CDR3 reads TGTGCCAGCAGCCAAAACCCAGGGGAAAACATTCAGTACTTC.

The gene calls are TRBV11-2 and TRBJ2-7; a weak D match, TRBD1 (6 bases). The CDR3 contains 18 residues. Trimming pared 4 bases from V and 7 bases from J, leaving 29 bases between. Germline lookup yields CDR1 SGHAT and CDR2 FQNNGV. The CDR3 region is CASSSLISPTGRPDEQYF. CDR3 bases: TGTGCCAGCAGCTCCCTAATCTCCCCGACAGGACGTCCGGATGAGCAGTACTTC.

V is TRBV27 and J is TRBJ1-2, with TRBD1 as a possible D gene (6 bases). In germline, CDR1 is MNHEY, CDR2 SMNVEV (reference sequence). The CDR3 totals 16 residues. Trimming removed 5 bases at V and 0 bases at J, with 16 bases between. CDR3 loop: CASSTTQGSANYGYTF. CDR3 sequence (DNA): TGTGCCAGCAGTACTACCCAGGGGTCAGCTAACTATGGCTACACCTTC.

The chain couples TRBV11-3 to TRBJ1-2; tentative D call: TRBD1 (5 bases). The germline gives CDR1 SGHNT, CDR2 YENEEA. Trimming shortened V by 0 bases and J by 0 bases, and 8 bases separated the two germline ends. The CDR3 is 15 amino acids. The CDR3 loop reads CASSLEQASNYGYTF. As DNA, the CDR3 is TGTGCCAGCAGCTTAGAACAGGCGTCTAACTATGGCTACACCTTC.

The chain carries TRBV29-1 and TRBJ2-1, with a weak D call TRBD1 (6 bases). Germline V gene lookup returns CDR1 SQVTM and CDR2 ANQGSEA. CDR3 size: 15 residues. Trimming shortened V by 5 bases and J by 0 bases, and 14 bases separated the two germline ends. The DNA of the CDR3 is TGCAGCGTTCCTCGCAGGGGCGTCTCCTACAATGAGCAGTTCTTC. Protein: CSVPRRGVSYNEQFF.

CDR3 DNA: TGTGCCAGCAGCCGAGAAAGCGGGGGGGCTGAGACCCAGTACTTC. It specifies CASSRESGGAETQYF. The chain carries TRBV4-2 and TRBJ2-5; the match to TRBD2 covers 10 bases. CDR1 LGHNA and CDR2 YNFKEQ come from the germline V gene. Losses at the gene ends were 4 bases for V and 5 bases for J; bases not matched to a gene: 7. The CDR3 runs to 15 residues.

The chain is built from TRBV28 and TRBJ2-2, with D tentatively TRBD2 (6 bases). Germline CDR1 and CDR2: MDHEN and SYDVKM. Trimming removed 4 bases from V and 5 bases from J, with 17 bases in between. The CDR3 contains 16 residues. CDR3 loop: CASSSAVGGRTGELFF. CDR3 in DNA: TGTGCCAGCAGTTCAGCGGTGGGGGGAAGAACCGGGGAGCTGTTTTTT. The entire variable domain, with the rest obtained from reference TRBV28 and TRBJ2-2, is as follows: DVKVTQSSRYLVKRTGEKVFLECVQDMDHENMFWYRQDPGLGLRLIYFSYDVKMKEKGDIPEGYSVSREKKERFSLILESASTNQTSMYLCASSSAVGGRTGELFFGEGSRLTVL.